The TCR beta chain described here comes from a study of blood T cell repertoires in COVID-19. Study information: Specimens from acute and convalescent COVID-19 originated in the United States, Italy and Spain. From T cells, B-cell-depleted T cells, or PBMCs came the material, which was cDNA or gDNA.

Trimming removed 3 bases from V and 4 bases from J, with 13 bases in between. This CDR3 region has 14 residues. Looked up from germline, CDR1 is MRHNA and CDR2 is SNTAGT. Original data processing: The authors estimated nucleated cell counts from reference gene primer amplification. The assay was immunoSEQ multiplex PCR, and TCRdb's table has in-frame clones only and misses some. V and J calls plus clone size are reproduced from that table; the DNA served to infer D and trimming. The sample shows approximately 220,000 clones, approximately 80% of them seen only once. Sequencing was carried out using peripheral blood. The receptor was isolated from a woman at least 80 years old with acute or convalescent COVID-19. V usage is TRBV6-4 and J usage is TRBJ2-7; perhaps TRBD1 as D (5 bases). This chain's CDR3 is CASSEGQGDYEQYF. The CDR3 nucleotides read TGTGCCAGCAGTGAGGGGCAGGGTGATTACGAGCAGTACTTC.